This T cell receptor beta chain was captured by sequencing in a study of PD-1 blockade in classical Hodgkin lymphoma. Documented time point: cycle 4 day 1 (C4D1), after less than seven weeks of nivolumab. Every patient was affected by relapse after autologous stem cell transplantation, while exposure to brentuximab vedotin was not uniform. Complete response, partial response or progressive disease was recorded as best response. Concerning this clone: Its specificity is unknown.

This CDR3 spans 13 amino acids. V was clipped by 5 bases and J by 5 bases; unmatched bases: 4. Germline V gene lookup returns CDR1 SGHDT and CDR2 YYEEEE. Study results and limitations: Researchers reported that CD4+ TCR diversity, though not CD8+, rose significantly by C4D1. Relapsed/refractory patients reportedly had the lowest baseline TCR diversity, below newly diagnosed patients, who were below healthy donors. Newly diagnosed patients had diversity similar to the baseline diversity of complete responders.

Profiled with immunoSEQ multiplex PCR; TCRdb holds only in-frame clones, not every one. The sample contains roughly 10,000 clones, around nine tenths of which appear only once. The chain recombines TRBV5-6 with TRBJ1-3; 7 bases map to TRBD1. This TCR derives from a human donor with classical Hodgkin lymphoma. Source: peripheral blood mononuclear cells (PBMCs), taken before the fourth cycle of nivolumab. Written as DNA, the CDR3 is TGTGCCAGCAGTATGGGACAGCGAAACACCATATATTTT. Translated: CASSMGQRNTIYF.